The clone carrying this TCR beta chain was seen ten or more times. The source of the sample is a study of human T cells and chemical hapten exposure. Study summary: Diphenylcyclopropenone was administered weekly to the scalp of patients throughout the roughly 23-week study. Per-sample TCR yields varied mainly from small pooled library volume differences.

Time point noted: patch test 1, 2 weeks after DPC sensitization. The treatment was: therapeutic diphenylcyclopropenone sensitization with weekly scalp DPC. Researchers sampled blood before each patch test went on. From whole blood left unfractionated, total RNA was extracted. MiXCR, run by TCRdb on the RACE reads, gives a single entry per CDR3 protein. The sample lists nearly 350,000 distinct CDR3 sequences, about 7% occurring once. Germline values: CDR1 LGHNA, CDR2 YSLEER. V gave up 1 base and J gave up 3 bases, with 18 bases separating them. This CDR3 comprises 18 residues. The chain uses TRBV4-3 and TRBJ2-2; D is uncertain. This receptor was taken from a woman aged 18-29 years with alopecia areata. Some clones in this sample may be carry-over from other donors' samples. Material: whole blood, obtained in connection with sensitization to the hapten diphenylcyclopropenone (DPC). The CDR3 spells CASSQVISTVSDTGELFF. CDR3 bases: TGCGCCAGCAGCCAAGTCATTTCTACTGTTTCCGACACCGGGGAGCTGTTTTTT.